The 21 T cell receptor beta chains below were found in one sample sequenced in a study of blood T cell repertoires in COVID-19 (dated by TCRdb to about 2020). Library preparation used the immunoSEQ multiplex PCR assay. Entries here come from immuneACCESS through TCRdb and include only in-frame sequences with V and J called. Some clones fail to appear in such tables; in the studies checked, an unresolved V gene covers under half of the shortfall, and the cause of the remainder is unknown. A total of about 280,000 clones appear in this sample, 83% of them only once. The ten largest make up roughly 9.4% of the sample. Sequenced input: peripheral blood. The receptor source for this set is a woman between 50 and 59 years old who had recovered from COVID-19.

V usage is TRBV25-1 and J usage is TRBJ1-2; D remains unclear. The germline gives CDR1 MGHDK, CDR2 SYGVNS. The CDR3 length is 14 residues. V lost 0 bases and J lost 7, with 12 bases in between. CDR3 sequence (DNA): TGTGCCAGCAGTGAATATGAAGGAGGAGGTGGCTACACCTTC. This encodes CASSEYEGGGGYTF.

J is TRBJ1-6 and V is TRBV7-8, with TRBD1 as a possible D gene (5 bases). Between the trimmed V and J ends, which lost 5 bases and 5 bases, there was a span of 10 bases. In germline, CDR1 is SGHVS, CDR2 FQNEAQ. This CDR3 comprises 14 residues. DNA of the CDR3: TGTGCCAGCAGCGCCACAGGTGATAATTCACCCCTCCACTTT. It yields the protein CASSATGDNSPLHF.

This clone has only one observation. This chain uses TRBV27 with TRBJ1-1; TRBD1 is a possible D gene (6 bases). V was cut by 5 bases and J by 4 bases, with 11 bases left in between. This CDR3 region has 13 residues. From germline, CDR1 is MNHEY and CDR2 SMNVEV (reference sequence). The CDR3 nucleotides are TGTGCCAGCAGTACCACAGGGACCACTGAAGCTTTCTTT. The encoded protein is CASSTTGTTEAFF.

V and J are TRBV4-1 and TRBJ2-2; TRBD2 is a possible D gene (6 bases). CDR1 is MGHRA, CDR2 YSYEKL, per germline. The V gene lost 3 bases and the J gene lost 6 bases, with 14 bases spanning the gap. This CDR3 has 15 amino acids. In DNA form, the CDR3 reads TGCGCCAGCAGCCACAACAACCGGAGGGCCGGGGAGCTGTTTTTT. This gives the protein CASSHNNRRAGELFF.

The chain couples TRBV6-1 to TRBJ2-7, with TRBD2 matching 12 bases. Trimming at V came to 1 base and at J to 4 bases, leaving 8 bases not matched to a gene. The CDR3 runs 17 residues. Germline CDR1 is MNHNS and CDR2 is SASEGT. The CDR3 is CASSEGLAGAPGYEQYF. The CDR3 DNA is TGTGCCAGCAGTGAAGGACTAGCGGGAGCCCCGGGATACGAGCAGTACTTC.

The rearrangement joins TRBV7-2 to TRBJ2-1, with 15 bases matching TRBD2. Germline values: CDR1 SGHTA, CDR2 FQGNSA. V lost 5 bases, J lost 8 bases, and 7 bases stayed unmatched. This CDR3 is 16 amino acids long. CDR3 sequence (DNA): TGTGCCAGCAGCCCGAGGACTAGCGGGAGGGCCGATGAGCAGTTCTTC. Translating gives CASSPRTSGRADEQFF.

The chain carries TRBV4-3 and TRBJ2-1, with TRBD2 matching over 9 bases. Germline V gene sequence: CDR1 LGHNA, CDR2 YSLEER. The V gene end was trimmed by 3 bases and the J gene end by 0 bases; junction bases not matched to a gene: 3. The CDR3 loop spans 16 amino acids. Here the CDR3 DNA reads TGCGCCAGCAGCCAGGAAGCGGGGGGCTCCTACAATGAGCAGTTCTTC. Translated: CASSQEAGGSYNEQFF.

The chain combines TRBV28 with TRBJ1-6; D not certain. There are 17 residues in the CDR3. The V gene's germline CDR1 is MDHEN and CDR2 SYDVKM. With 5 bases removed from V and 0 bases from J, the gap between germline ends came to 14 bases. The CDR3 DNA is TGTGCCAGCAGTACCCCGCAGGCGAGCTCCTATAATTCACCCCTCCACTTT. Translated: CASSTPQASSYNSPLHF. Using reference TRBV28 and TRBJ1-6 for the parts outside the CDR3, the full variable domain is DVKVTQSSRYLVKRTGEKVFLECVQDMDHENMFWYRQDPGLGLRLIYFSYDVKMKEKGDIPEGYSVSREKKERFSLILESASTNQTSMYLCASSTPQASSYNSPLHFGNGTRLTVT.

This rearrangement joins TRBV7-3 to TRBJ1-1, with TRBD1 as a possible D gene (5 bases). Germline V gene lookup returns CDR1 SGHTA and CDR2 FQGTGA. V was trimmed by 2 bases and J by 1 base, leaving 14 bases between them. The CDR3 totals 16 residues. The CDR3, as DNA: TGTGCCAGCAGCTTACAGCCCAGAAGGGGGAACACTGAAGCTTTCTTT. It codes for CASSLQPRRGNTEAFF.

V and J are TRBV27 and TRBJ1-6; no reliable D call. Trimming cost V 4 bases and J 9 bases, with 7 bases left between them. The V gene's germline CDR1 is MNHEY and CDR2 SMNVEV (reference sequence). The CDR3 has 12 residues. The CDR3 here is CASSSVFSPLHF. The CDR3 DNA reads as TGTGCCAGCAGTTCGGTGTTTTCACCCCTCCACTTT.

The rearrangement joins TRBV28 to TRBJ1-5; 9 bases line up with TRBD1. V dropped 5 bases and J dropped 6; count of bases not matched to a gene: 11. Germline loops: CDR1 MDHEN, CDR2 SYDVKM. This CDR3 is built from 16 residues. The CDR3: CASSQAGTGLFQPQHF. In DNA, the CDR3 is TGTGCCAGCAGTCAAGCCGGGACAGGGCTCTTTCAGCCCCAGCATTTT. The complete variable domain, with remaining parts taken from reference TRBV28 and TRBJ1-5, reads DVKVTQSSRYLVKRTGEKVFLECVQDMDHENMFWYRQDPGLGLRLIYFSYDVKMKEKGDIPEGYSVSREKKERFSLILESASTNQTSMYLCASSQAGTGLFQPQHFGDGTRLSIL.

The J gene is TRBJ2-2, the V gene TRBV10-3; 7 nucleotides align to TRBD1. Germline V CDR1 and CDR2: ENHRY, SYGVKD. V shed 9 bases and J 1 base; nucleotides not matched to a gene: 5. The CDR3 length is 14 residues. In DNA, the CDR3 is TGTGCCATGACAGGGAAAGGGAACACCGGGGAGCTGTTTTTT. Its translation: CAMTGKGNTGELFF.

The chain employs TRBV7-2 and TRBJ1-2; 8 nucleotides agree with TRBD1. The length of the CDR3 is 13 residues. Germline CDR1 reads SGHTA; CDR2 reads FQGNSA. Trimming at V came to 4 bases and at J to 8 bases, leaving 6 bases not matched to a gene. The CDR3 loop reads CASSSSDREGYTF. CDR3 DNA sequence: TGTGCCAGCAGCTCCTCGGACAGGGAGGGCTACACCTTC.

The chain carries TRBV28 and TRBJ2-1; 13 bases align to TRBD2. The CDR3 has 15 residues. Germline CDR1 and CDR2: MDHEN and SYDVKM. V trimming: 5 bases; J trimming: 9 bases; junction bases outside the gene matches: 7. CDR3 protein: CASSLRTSGSVEQFF. In nucleotides, the CDR3 is TGTGCCAGCAGTCTAAGGACTAGCGGGAGTGTTGAGCAGTTCTTC.

The gene calls are TRBV7-9 and TRBJ1-2, with 8 bases matching TRBD1. CDR1 is SEHNR and CDR2 is FQNEAQ in the germline V gene (reference sequence). This CDR3 spans 18 amino acids. With V trimmed by 3 bases and J by 0 bases, 12 bases remained unmatched. This CDR3 is CASSFGQGPIESNYGYTF. CDR3 sequence (DNA): TGTGCCAGCAGCTTTGGACAGGGACCTATAGAATCTAACTATGGCTACACCTTC.

The rearrangement links TRBV19 to TRBJ1-1; no clear D. The CDR3 covers 15 residues. CDR1 is LNHDA and CDR2 is SQIVND in the germline V gene (reference sequence). Trimming stripped 5 bases from V and 2 bases from J, with 15 bases between. The CDR3 sequence is CASSELSRVNTEAFF. CDR3 nucleotides: TGTGCCAGTAGTGAGTTAAGTCGGGTTAACACTGAAGCTTTCTTT.

V usage is TRBV7-9 and J usage is TRBJ2-5; perhaps TRBD2 as D (6 bases). V was shortened by 4 bases and J by 3 bases, with 9 bases between the two germline ends. From germline, CDR1 is SEHNR and CDR2 FQNEAQ (reference sequence). This CDR3 has 13 residues. The CDR3 DNA is TGTGCCAGCAGCTATTCTAGCGAAGAGACCCAGTACTTC. Translating it yields CASSYSSEETQYF.

This sequence joins TRBV18 and TRBJ1-2; D gene ambiguous. Trimming pared 6 bases from V and 0 bases from J, leaving 14 bases between. CDR1 KGHSH and CDR2 LQKENI come from the germline V gene. The CDR3 is 15 amino acids. CDR3 DNA: TGTGCCAGCTCCCCGACGACGGAGGCTAACTATGGCTACACCTTC. Translating gives CASSPTTEANYGYTF.

The V call is TRBV10-3, the J call TRBJ2-7; TRBD1 aligns across 8 bases. Germline lookup yields CDR1 ENHRY and CDR2 SYGVKD. This CDR3 comprises 12 residues. V lost 4 bases, J lost 5 bases, and 1 base stayed unmatched. The CDR3 sequence is CAISGTGNEQYF. The CDR3 coding sequence is TGTGCCATCAGTGGGACAGGGAACGAGCAGTACTTC.

The chain links TRBV6-5 to TRBJ2-7; 7 bases match TRBD2. V dropped 0 bases and J dropped 4; count of bases not matched to a gene: 6. Germline-derived CDR1 and CDR2 are MNHEY and SVGAGI. The CDR3 spans 15 residues. The CDR3 loop reads CASSYSSQGGYEQYF. DNA of the CDR3: TGTGCCAGCAGTTACTCGAGTCAGGGAGGGTACGAGCAGTACTTC.

The V call is TRBV6-5, the J call TRBJ1-1; D unclear. CDR1 MNHEY and CDR2 SVGAGI come from the germline V gene. CDR3 size: 13 residues. The V end was cut by 0 bases, the J end by 7 bases, with 9 bases between. CDR3 region: CASSYSAANEAFF. DNA for the CDR3: TGTGCCAGCAGTTACTCGGCGGCTAATGAAGCTTTCTTT.